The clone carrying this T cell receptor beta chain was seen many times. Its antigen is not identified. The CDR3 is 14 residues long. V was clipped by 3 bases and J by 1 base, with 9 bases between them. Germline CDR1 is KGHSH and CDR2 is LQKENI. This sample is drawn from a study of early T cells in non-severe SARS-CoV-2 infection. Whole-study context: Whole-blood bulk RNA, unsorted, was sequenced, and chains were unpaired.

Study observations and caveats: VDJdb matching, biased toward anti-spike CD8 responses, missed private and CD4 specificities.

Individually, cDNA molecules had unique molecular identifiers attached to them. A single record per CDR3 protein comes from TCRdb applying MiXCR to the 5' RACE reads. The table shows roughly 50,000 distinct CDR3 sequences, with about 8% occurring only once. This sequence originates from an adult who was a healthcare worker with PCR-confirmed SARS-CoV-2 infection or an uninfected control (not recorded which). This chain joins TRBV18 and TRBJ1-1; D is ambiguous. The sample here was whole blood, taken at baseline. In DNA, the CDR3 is TGTGCCAGCTCACCGATGACGGGGAACACTGAAGCTTTCTTT. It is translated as CASSPMTGNTEAFF. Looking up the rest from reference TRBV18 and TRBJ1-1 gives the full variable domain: NAGVMQNPRHLVRRRGQEARLRCSPMKGHSHVYWYRQLPEEGLKFMVYLQKENIIDESGMPKERFSAEFPKEGPSILRIQQVVRGDSAAYFCASSPMTGNTEAFFGQGTRLTVV.